This T cell receptor beta chain came from a study of identical twins. The table lists this clonotype with many counts. Its antigen is currently unknown. Per germline, CDR1 DFQATT and CDR2 SNEGSKA (reference sequence). This CDR3 has 14 amino acids. V trimming: 0 bases; J trimming: 6 bases; junction bases outside the gene matches: 3. A universal primer binding site was introduced by template switching. The final cDNA contained unique molecular identifiers. TCRdb processed the 5' RACE reads anew with MiXCR; each CDR3 protein has one entry. Of about 700,000 distinct CDR3 sequences listed, around 6% were seen once; the top ten hold around 2%. Study-wide points: Within cord blood, abundant beta clonotypes carried fewer insertions, but memory repertoires showed no such trend.

The sequencing sample was made of naive T cells sorted from blood. The TCR was taken from a man aged 18-30 years in good health. The chain carries TRBV20-1 and TRBJ2-1; 9 nucleotides match TRBD2. The CDR3 protein is CSARDSGRFNEQFF. The CDR3 DNA reads TGCAGTGCTAGAGATAGCGGGAGATTCAATGAGCAGTTCTTC.